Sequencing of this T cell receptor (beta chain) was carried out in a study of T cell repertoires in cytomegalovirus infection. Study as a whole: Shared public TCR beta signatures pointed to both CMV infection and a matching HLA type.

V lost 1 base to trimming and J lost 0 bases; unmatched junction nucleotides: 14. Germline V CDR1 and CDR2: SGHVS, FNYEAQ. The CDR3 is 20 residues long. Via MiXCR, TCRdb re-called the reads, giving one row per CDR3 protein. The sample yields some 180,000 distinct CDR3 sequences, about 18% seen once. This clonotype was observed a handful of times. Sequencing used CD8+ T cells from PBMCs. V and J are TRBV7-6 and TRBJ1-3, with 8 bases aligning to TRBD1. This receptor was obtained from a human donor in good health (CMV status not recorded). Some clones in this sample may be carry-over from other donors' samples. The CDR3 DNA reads TGTGCCAGCAGCTTAGGGCGGATCCAGACAGGGGATTCCTCTGGAAACACCATATATTTT. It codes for CASSLGRIQTGDSSGNTIYF.